This T cell receptor beta chain was obtained from a study of spatial heterogeneity in lung cancer (dated by TCRdb to between 2018 and 2021). Study-level background: Beta-chain transcripts were consistently detected in greater numbers than alpha-chain transcripts, which likely reflected higher beta-chain transcript abundance. TCR transcript counts in tumor regions correlated strongly with a T cell transcriptional module score from matched bulk RNA-seq. In the raw uncorrected reads, each unique combination of TCR and UMI appeared more than ten times on average. In non-small cell lung cancer, the study made a quantitative comparison of TCR alpha and beta repertoires among multiple tumor regions, matched nontumor lung and blood. The study linked features of the TCR repertoire to counts of nonsynonymous mutations, which were determined by whole-exome sequencing of tumor tissue. Both alpha and beta chains were TCR-sequenced in approximately 220 tumor regions, fewer than 80 matched nontumor lung samples and some 56 PBMC samples obtained at surgery.

The label giving this sample's time point can be read as: sample taken at primary tumor resection. The donors were some 76 patients from the lung TRACERx cohort who had early-stage, untreated non-small cell lung cancer. For TCR sequencing, whole RNA was extracted from tumor and nontumor lung tissue, or from cryopreserved PBMC samples, and no cell sorting was done. Patients were selected for TCR sequencing only if sufficient RNA was available from at least two tumor regions. A lung pathologist reviewed the tumor and adjacent nontumor lung specimens before the specimens were selected. The library relied on 5' RACE. TCRdb shows the sequencer as NextSeq 500. The TCR library protocol attached a unique molecular identifier to each TCR cDNA molecule to allow correction of PCR and sequencing errors. Concerning the study's data processing: TCR identification, UMI-based error correction and CDR3 extraction were all carried out with Decombinator tools. TCRs above a frequency of 2 per 1,000, corresponding to the top 1% of the tumor frequency distribution, were defined as expanded. Expanded tumor TCRs statistically deemed absent (corrected P<0.05) from at least one tumor region were classed as regional, and all other expanded tumor TCRs were classed as ubiquitous. Rényi diversity was computed with the R vegan package after subsampling each repertoire 100 times to 5,000 TCRs. CDR3 similarity networks were built from amino acid triplet string-kernel similarity, with CDR3s being connected when pairwise similarity was above 0.82. Using fastp trimming at Q25 and MiXCR clonotype assembly, TCRdb reanalyzed the public sequencing data and kept in-frame beta chains. CDR3 protein sequences are deduplicated, and each keeps its most common genes and DNA. These V and J calls derive from TCRdb rather than the authors' analysis. The sample table records about 27,000 distinct CDR3 sequences; roughly 6.6% of these occur just once. Approximately 23% of the sample is held by the ten biggest clonotypes.

General conclusions and limits of the study: Additional single-cell paired TCR alpha and beta sequencing was considered necessary to confirm, at a functional level, the hypothesis that regional TCRs recognize regional mutations. A correlation was observed between the number of expanded intratumoral alpha and beta TCRs and the tumor nonsynonymous mutation count. TCR-seq coverage of tumor T cells was estimated at only approximately 7% for alpha chains and less than 15% for beta chains. The count of ubiquitous expanded TCRs correlated with the count of ubiquitous nonsynonymous mutations, and the count of regional expanded TCRs correlated with the count of regional nonsynonymous mutations.

V is cut back by 5 bases and J by 11 bases, with 11 bases in the junction unmatched. The CDR1 and CDR2 encoded by the germline V gene are SGHVS and FQNEAQ. The CDR3 starts with the cysteine, ends with the phenylalanine, and has 15 residues. Only the CDR3 DNA is retained, 45 bases long and in frame from the first base. In its sample, this clonotype was seen many times. The clone's antigen remains unknown. No much larger clonotype is one base removed from it; base qualities were not supplied. The rearrangement combines TRBV7-8 with TRBJ1-6; 8 of the junction bases match TRBD1. This clonotype was sampled from a male donor with early-stage non-small cell lung cancer. The sequencing used lung tumor tissue, collected at surgery. The CDR3 protein: CASSPTPQGVTPLHF. The sequence in DNA is TGTGCCAGCAGCCCAACCCCACAGGGGGTGACACCCCTCCACTTT. This CDR3, with the reference TRBV7-8 and TRBJ1-6 proteins standing in past its ends, gives the full variable domain GAGVSQSPRYKVAKRGQDVALRCDPISGHVSLFWYQQALGQGPEFLTYFQNEAQLDKSGLPSDRFFAERPEGSVSTLKIQRTQQEDSAVYLCASSPTPQGVTPLHFGNGTRLTVT.